This section outlines one T cell receptor beta chain sequence together with its context. Antigen unknown. The multiple sclerosis control group consisted of treatment-naive patients whose relapsing-remitting disease, which was either stable or active, fulfilled revised McDonald criteria. The CD8+ and CD4+ T cells were negatively isolated, with the TEMRA cells enriched by FACS. The CDR3 contains 15 residues. The ends lost 9 bases at V and 6 bases at J; junction bases unmatched: 15. From germline, CDR1 is MNHEY and CDR2 SVGAGI. These data belong to a study of CD8 T cells in Susac syndrome. Whole-study findings and limits: TCR sequencing and HLA analysis covered a relatively small number of individuals.

Reverse transcription of 0.5 to 1 ug RNA was performed with random hexamers. Amplification of TCR beta CDR3 was carried out by immunoSEQ multiplex PCR, which covered 54 Vbeta and 13 Jbeta segments. From the immunoSEQ multiplex PCR reads, TCRdb called clonotypes with MiXCR, one entry per CDR3 protein. This table has approximately 300,000 distinct CDR3 sequences, approximately 85% appearing once. This receptor was identified in a human donor with multiple sclerosis. The rearrangement joins TRBV6-5 to TRBJ1-1; 8 nucleotides match TRBD1. The sequenced sample consisted of CD8+ T cells from PBMCs. This CDR3 is CASLSWTGYRAEAFF. The CDR3 nucleotides are TGTGCCAGTTTATCCTGGACAGGGTATAGGGCTGAAGCTTTCTTT.